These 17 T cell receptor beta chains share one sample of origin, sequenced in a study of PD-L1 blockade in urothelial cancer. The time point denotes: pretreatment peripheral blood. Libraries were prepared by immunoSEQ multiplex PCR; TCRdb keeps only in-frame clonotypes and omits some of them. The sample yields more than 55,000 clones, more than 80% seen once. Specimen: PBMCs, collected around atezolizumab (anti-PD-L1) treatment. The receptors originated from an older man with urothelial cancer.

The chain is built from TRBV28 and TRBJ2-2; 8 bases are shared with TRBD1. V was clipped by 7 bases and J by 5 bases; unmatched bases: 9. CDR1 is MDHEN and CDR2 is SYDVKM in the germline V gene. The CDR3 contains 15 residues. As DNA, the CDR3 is TGTGCCAGCACCGAAGAACAGGGGGGAACCGGGGAGCTGTTTTTT. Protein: CASTEEQGGTGELFF.

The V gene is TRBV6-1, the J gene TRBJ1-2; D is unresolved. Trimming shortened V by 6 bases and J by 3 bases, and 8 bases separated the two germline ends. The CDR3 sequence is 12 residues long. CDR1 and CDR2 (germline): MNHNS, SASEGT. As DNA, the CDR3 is TGTGCCAGCAGGGGAGGAGACTATGGCTACACCTTC. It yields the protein CASRGGDYGYTF.

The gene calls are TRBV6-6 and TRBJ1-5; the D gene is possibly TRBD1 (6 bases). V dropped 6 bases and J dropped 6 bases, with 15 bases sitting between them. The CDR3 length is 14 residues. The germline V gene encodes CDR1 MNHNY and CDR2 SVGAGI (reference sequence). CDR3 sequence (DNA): TGTGCCAGCAGGCCCAGACAGGTTAGTCAGCCCCAGCATTTT. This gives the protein CASRPRQVSQPQHF.

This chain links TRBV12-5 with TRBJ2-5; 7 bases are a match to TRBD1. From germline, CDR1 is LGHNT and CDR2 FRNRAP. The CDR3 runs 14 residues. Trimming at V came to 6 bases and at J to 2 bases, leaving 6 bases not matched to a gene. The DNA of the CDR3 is TGTGCTAGTGGATCCGGGACAGATCAAGAGACCCAGTACTTC. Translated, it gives CASGSGTDQETQYF.

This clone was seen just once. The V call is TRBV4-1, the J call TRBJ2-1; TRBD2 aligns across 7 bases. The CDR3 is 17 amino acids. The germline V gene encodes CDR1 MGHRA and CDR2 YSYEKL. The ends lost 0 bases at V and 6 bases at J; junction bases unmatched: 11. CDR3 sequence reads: CASSQESGTSASNEQFF. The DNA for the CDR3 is TGCGCCAGCAGCCAAGAAAGCGGGACTTCAGCATCCAATGAGCAGTTCTTC.

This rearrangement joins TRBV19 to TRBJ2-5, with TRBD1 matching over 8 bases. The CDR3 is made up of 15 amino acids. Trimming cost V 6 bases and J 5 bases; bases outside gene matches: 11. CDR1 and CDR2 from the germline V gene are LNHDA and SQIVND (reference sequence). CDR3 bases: TGTGCCAGTAGCCTTGTGGCGACAGGGGAGGAGACCCAGTACTTC. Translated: CASSLVATGEETQYF.

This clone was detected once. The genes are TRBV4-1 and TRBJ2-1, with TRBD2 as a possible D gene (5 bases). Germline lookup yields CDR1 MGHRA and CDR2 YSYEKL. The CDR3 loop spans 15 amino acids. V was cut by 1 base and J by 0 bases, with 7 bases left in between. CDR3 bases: TGCGCCAGCAGCCAAGGAGCGGCCTCCTACAATGAGCAGTTCTTC. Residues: CASSQGAASYNEQFF.

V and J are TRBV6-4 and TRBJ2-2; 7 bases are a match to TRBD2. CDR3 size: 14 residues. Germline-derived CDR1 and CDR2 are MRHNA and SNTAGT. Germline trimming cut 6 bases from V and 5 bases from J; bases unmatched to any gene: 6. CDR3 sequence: CASRGRGGTGELFF. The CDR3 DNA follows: TGTGCCAGCAGGGGACGCGGGGGTACCGGGGAGCTGTTTTTT.

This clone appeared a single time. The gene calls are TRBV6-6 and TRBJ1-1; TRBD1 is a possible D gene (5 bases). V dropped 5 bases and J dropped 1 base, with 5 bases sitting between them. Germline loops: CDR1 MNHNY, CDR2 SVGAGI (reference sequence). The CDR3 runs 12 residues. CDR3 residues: CASSQGNTEAFF. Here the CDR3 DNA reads TGTGCCAGCAGTCAGGGGAACACTGAAGCTTTCTTT.

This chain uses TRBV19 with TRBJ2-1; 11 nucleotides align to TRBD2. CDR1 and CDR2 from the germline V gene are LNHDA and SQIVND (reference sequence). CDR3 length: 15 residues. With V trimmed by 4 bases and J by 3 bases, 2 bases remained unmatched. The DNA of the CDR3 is TGTGCCAGTAGTAGAACTAGCGGGAGCTACAATGAGCAGTTCTTC. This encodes CASSRTSGSYNEQFF.

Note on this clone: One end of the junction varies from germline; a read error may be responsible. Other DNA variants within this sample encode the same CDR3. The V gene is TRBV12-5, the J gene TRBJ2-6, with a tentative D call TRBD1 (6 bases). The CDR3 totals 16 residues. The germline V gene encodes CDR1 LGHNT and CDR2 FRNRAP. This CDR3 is CASGLNTGSGANVLTF. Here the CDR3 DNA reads TGTGCTAGTGGTCTAAACACAGGGTCTGGGGCTAACGTCCTGACTTTC.

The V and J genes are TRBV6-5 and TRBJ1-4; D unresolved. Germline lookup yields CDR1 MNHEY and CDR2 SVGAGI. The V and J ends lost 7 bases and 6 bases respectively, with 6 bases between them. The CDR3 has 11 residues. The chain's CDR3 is CASMGDEKLFF. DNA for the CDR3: TGTGCCAGCATGGGCGATGAAAAACTGTTTTTT.

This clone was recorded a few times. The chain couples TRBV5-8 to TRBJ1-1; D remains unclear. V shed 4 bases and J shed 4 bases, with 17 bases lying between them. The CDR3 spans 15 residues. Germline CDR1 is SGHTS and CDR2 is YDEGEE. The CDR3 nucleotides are TGTGCCAGCAGCGCGTTCCCGGAGGTTGGCACTGAAGCTTTCTTT. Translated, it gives CASSAFPEVGTEAFF.

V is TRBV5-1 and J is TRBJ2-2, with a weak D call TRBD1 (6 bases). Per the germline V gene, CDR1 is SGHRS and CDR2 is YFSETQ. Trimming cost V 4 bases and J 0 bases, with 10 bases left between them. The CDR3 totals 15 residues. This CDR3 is CASSPGHSNTGELFF. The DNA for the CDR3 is TGCGCCAGCAGCCCGGGACACTCGAACACCGGGGAGCTGTTTTTT.

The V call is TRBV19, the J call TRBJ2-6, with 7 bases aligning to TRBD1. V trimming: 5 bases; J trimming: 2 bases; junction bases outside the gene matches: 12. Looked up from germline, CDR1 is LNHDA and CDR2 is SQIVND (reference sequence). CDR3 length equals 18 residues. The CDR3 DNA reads TGTGCCAGTAGTCCCGTCAGGGGGATCGGGGCTGGGGCCAACGTCCTGACTTTC. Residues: CASSPVRGIGAGANVLTF.

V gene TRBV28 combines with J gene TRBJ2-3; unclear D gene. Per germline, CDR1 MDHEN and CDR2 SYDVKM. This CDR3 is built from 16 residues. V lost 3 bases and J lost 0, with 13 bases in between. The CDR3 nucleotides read TGTGCCAGCAGTTTGAGTTCGTATTCTAGCACAGATACGCAGTATTTT. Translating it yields CASSLSSYSSTDTQYF.

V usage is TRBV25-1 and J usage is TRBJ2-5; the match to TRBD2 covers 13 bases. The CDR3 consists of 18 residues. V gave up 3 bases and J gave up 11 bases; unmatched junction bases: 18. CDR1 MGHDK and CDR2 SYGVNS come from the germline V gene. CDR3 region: CASSDPSTSGRPLVEQYF. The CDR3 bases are TGTGCCAGCAGTGATCCCTCGACTAGCGGGAGGCCCTTAGTAGAGCAGTACTTC.